This TCR beta chain was sequenced in a study of cytomegalovirus exposure and HLA in healthy donors. The PCR contained 60 Vbeta and 13 Jbeta primers. Clones were read by immunoSEQ multiplex PCR, and TCRdb kept only the in-frame ones, dropping some. Found here are about 150,000 clones, roughly three quarters of them singletons; the top ten hold around 1.9%. CDR1 MNHEY and CDR2 SVGAGI come from the germline V gene. Trimming left V 2 bases short and J 5 bases short, with 15 bases between. The CDR3 loop spans 15 amino acids. To note about this clone: Its antigen remains unidentified.

Study outcomes and limitations: Differences between HLA loci emerged in a later analysis of TCR association rates, with DRB1 most and HLA-C fewest. It was only CMV serostatus that was available as immune exposure information. Rarity held for most TCR sequences, but there were some public TCRs that occurred in many donors.

The genes are TRBV6-5 and TRBJ2-5; tentative D call: TRBD1 (5 bases). Sequenced: PBMCs. The TCR sequence derives from a woman aged 40 to 49 in good health and CMV-seronegative. CDR3 residues: CASSYGGATWETQYF. The DNA for the CDR3 is TGTGCCAGCAGTTACGGTGGGGCTACTTGGGAGACCCAGTACTTC.